The present T cell receptor (beta chain) was sequenced within a study of shared clonotypes between healthy human individuals. In the case of this clone: What it binds is unknown.

Using immunoSEQ multiplex PCR, the repertoire was profiled, and TCRdb retains in-frame clones only, with some absent. The sample lists around 1.4 million clones, 98% to 99% occurring once. The CDR3 runs to 14 residues. Germline V gene sequence: CDR1 SGHDT, CDR2 YYEEEE. V was shortened by 5 bases and J by 1 base, with 11 bases between the two germline ends. Study conclusions and caveats: Sequencing depth was expected to affect clonotype sharing among donors.

The chain uses TRBV5-6 and TRBJ2-3; no reliable D call. Sequencing was performed on naive CD4+ T cells sorted from blood. Subset: CD45RA+ positively selected. The sequence was obtained from a man aged 25 to 40 in good health. CDR3 coding DNA: TGTGCCAGCAGACCCGGCCCGGGCACAGATACGCAGTATTTT. Translation: CASRPGPGTDTQYF.